These 26 T cell receptor beta chains were all obtained from the same sample, sequenced in a study of cytomegalovirus exposure and HLA in healthy donors. Profiling relied on immunoSEQ multiplex PCR, and the TCRdb table lists in-frame clones only, not all of them. The sample has some 150,000 clones; approximately 86% are singletons. Sequenced: PBMCs. The source of these receptors is a man aged 18 to 30 in good health and CMV-seropositive.

This clone was recorded a few times. This chain connects TRBV6-5 to TRBJ1-6, with 8 bases matching TRBD1. Germline trimming cut 7 bases from V and 6 bases from J; bases unmatched to any gene: 8. Germline-derived CDR1 and CDR2 are MNHEY and SVGAGI. CDR3 length: 15 residues. DNA for the CDR3: TGTGCCAGCACAGGACAGGGAGGGTTTAATTCACCCCTCCACTTT. The encoded protein is CASTGQGGFNSPLHF.

This clone was counted only a few times. This sample includes further DNA sequences coding for the same CDR3. The chain links TRBV5-1 to TRBJ2-7, with D unclear. Per the germline V gene, CDR1 is SGHRS and CDR2 is YFSETQ. The CDR3 has 13 residues. The germline V and J ends were trimmed by 2 bases and 2 bases, with 8 bases remaining between them. The CDR3 bases are TGCGCCAGCAGCTTCGGAGAGACCTACGAGCAGTACTTC. It encodes CASSFGETYEQYF.

The CDR3 here is CSVATGTTNYGYTF. The CDR3 nucleotides read TGCAGCGTTGCCACCGGGACAACCAACTATGGCTACACCTTC. The chain combines TRBV29-1 with TRBJ1-2; tentatively, D is TRBD1 (6 bases). The V end was cut by 4 bases, the J end by 2 bases, with 14 bases between. This CDR3 is 14 amino acids long. Germline-derived CDR1 and CDR2 are SQVTM and ANQGSEA.

This chain uses TRBV27 with TRBJ2-7; TRBD1 matches 9 bases. The CDR3 consists of 15 residues. Germline values: CDR1 MNHEY, CDR2 SMNVEV (reference sequence). The junction had 10 bases not matched to a gene; V was cut back by 5 bases and J by 5 bases. CDR3 sequence (DNA): TGTGCCAGCAGTCCCTGGGACAGGGTAAAGGACGAGCAGTACTTC. It specifies CASSPWDRVKDEQYF.

The chain couples TRBV6-1 to TRBJ2-7; D might be TRBD1 (6 bases). The V end lost 4 bases, the J end lost 0 bases, and 13 bases lay between the germline ends. This CDR3 is built from 15 residues. The germline V gene has CDR1 MNHNS and CDR2 SASEGT. The CDR3 reads CASSGPGHRSYEQYF. The CDR3 DNA is TGTGCCAGCAGTGGGCCGGGACATCGCTCCTACGAGCAGTACTTC.

The chain joins TRBV10-1 to TRBJ1-1, with a weak D call TRBD1 (5 bases). The CDR3 is 17 amino acids. The V gene's germline CDR1 is WNHNN and CDR2 SYGVQD (reference sequence). V gave up 0 bases and J gave up 3 bases, with 17 bases separating them. The CDR3 loop is CASSESGEGPRDTEAFF. In DNA, the CDR3 is TGCGCCAGCAGTGAGTCGGGGGAGGGGCCGAGGGACACTGAAGCTTTCTTT.

This chain connects TRBV5-1 to TRBJ1-4; D possibly corresponds to TRBD1 (6 bases). Per the germline V gene, CDR1 is SGHRS and CDR2 is YFSETQ. V lost 0 bases, J lost 0 bases, and 15 bases lay in between. The CDR3 sequence is 18 residues long. The CDR3 is CASSLARGTTATNEKLFF. CDR3 nucleotides: TGCGCCAGCAGCTTGGCACGTGGGACAACCGCAACTAATGAAAAACTGTTTTTT. The full variable domain, with the rest looked up from reference TRBV5-1 and TRBJ1-4, is KAGVTQTPRYLIKTRGQQVTLSCSPISGHRSVSWYQQTPGQGLQFLFEYFSETQRNKGNFPGRFSGRQFSNSRSEMNVSTLELGDSALYLCASSLARGTTATNEKLFFGSGTQLSVL.

The gene calls are TRBV6-5 and TRBJ2-1, with 7 bases identical to TRBD2. V shed 0 bases, J shed 8 bases, and the junction held 7 bases outside the gene matches. This CDR3 has 15 residues. Germline loops: CDR1 MNHEY, CDR2 SVGAGI. The CDR3: CASSYSGRGAHEQFF. The CDR3 DNA reads as TGTGCCAGCAGTTACTCGGGGAGGGGAGCCCATGAGCAGTTCTTC.

This clone has only a few counts. This chain connects TRBV7-9 to TRBJ2-1, with 13 positions matching TRBD2. V dropped 4 bases and J dropped 6; count of bases not matched to a gene: 3. CDR1 is SEHNR, CDR2 FQNEAQ, per germline (reference sequence). This CDR3 spans 15 amino acids. CDR3 sequence (DNA): TGTGCCAGCAGCTCCGGGACTAGCGGGACCAATGAGCAGTTCTTC. It translates to CASSSGTSGTNEQFF.

The chain recombines TRBV6-6 with TRBJ1-4; D is perhaps TRBD1 (5 bases). Germline CDR1 and CDR2: MNHNY and SVGAGI (reference sequence). V lost 5 bases to trimming and J lost 2 bases, with 15 bases between them. The CDR3 contains 16 residues. The CDR3 DNA reads TGTGCCAGCAGTCAAGGGAGGGGTTCGACTAATGAAAAACTGTTTTTT. Amino acid sequence: CASSQGRGSTNEKLFF.

The gene calls are TRBV7-8 and TRBJ1-5; TRBD1 is a possible D gene (6 bases). CDR1 SGHVS and CDR2 FQNEAQ come from the germline V gene. V was trimmed by 0 bases and J by 4 bases, leaving 7 bases between them. This CDR3 is built from 14 residues. CDR3 protein: CASSLAQGNQPQHF. The CDR3 DNA reads as TGTGCCAGCAGCTTAGCGCAGGGGAATCAGCCCCAGCATTTT.

This clone has just one count. The chain is built from TRBV5-1 and TRBJ2-1; 10 bases fit TRBD2. The CDR3 has 13 amino acids. Trimming cost V 0 bases and J 10 bases; bases outside gene matches: 1. Germline assignment: CDR1 SGHRS and CDR2 YFSETQ. The CDR3 DNA is TGCGCCAGCAGCTTGGAGCGGGGGGGAGAGCAGTTCTTC. Its translation is CASSLERGGEQFF.

This sequence joins TRBV4-1 and TRBJ1-5; unclear D gene. This CDR3 contains 15 residues. CDR1 is MGHRA, CDR2 YSYEKL, per germline. The germline V and J ends were trimmed by 1 base and 7 bases, with 14 bases remaining between them. The CDR3 sequence: CASSQGPPPGQPQHF. CDR3 nucleotides: TGCGCCAGCAGCCAAGGACCCCCCCCCGGGCAGCCCCAGCATTTT.

This clone appeared once. The chain couples TRBV4-3 to TRBJ2-3; no clear D. The germline CDR1 and CDR2 sequences are LGHNA and YSLEER. The CDR3 length is 13 residues. The V and J ends lost 0 bases and 6 bases respectively, with 7 bases between them. This chain's CDR3 is CASSQDRRDTQYF. In DNA, the CDR3 is TGCGCCAGCAGCCAAGATCGTCGGGATACGCAGTATTTT.

J is TRBJ2-7 and V is TRBV11-3, with D maybe TRBD2 (5 bases). The germline V gene encodes CDR1 SGHNT and CDR2 YENEEA. With 0 bases removed from V and 3 bases from J, the gap between germline ends came to 15 bases. This CDR3 has 16 residues. CDR3 in amino acids: CASSLDMEERYYEQYF. The CDR3 region has the DNA TGTGCCAGCAGCTTAGATATGGAGGAGAGGTACTACGAGCAGTACTTC.

The chain couples TRBV4-1 to TRBJ2-7, with 8 positions matching TRBD1. CDR3 size: 13 residues. Germline trimming cut 4 bases from V and 6 bases from J; bases unmatched to any gene: 5. Germline CDR1 is MGHRA and CDR2 is YSYEKL. The CDR3 DNA reads as TGCGCCAGCAGCCCCCCGACAGGGGTCGAGCAGTACTTC. Translated, it gives CASSPPTGVEQYF.

The chain uses TRBV7-2 and TRBJ2-3; 10 nucleotides align to TRBD1. Germline V gene data show CDR1 as SGHTA and CDR2 as FQGNSA. V shed 7 bases, J shed 1 base, and the junction held 5 bases outside the gene matches. CDR3 length: 15 residues. The DNA for the CDR3 is TGTGCCAGCATCCTCGACAGGGGGCGCACAGATACGCAGTATTTT. Protein sequence: CASILDRGRTDTQYF.

J is TRBJ2-2 and V is TRBV25-1; perhaps TRBD2 as D (6 bases). The CDR3 is 16 residues long. From germline, CDR1 is MGHDK and CDR2 SYGVNS. The ends were cut back, 2 bases at V and 1 base at J, with 11 bases in the middle. Here the CDR3 DNA reads TGTGCCAGCAGTGAAAGAAAGGGAGGGAACACCGGGGAGCTGTTTTTT. This codes for CASSERKGGNTGELFF.

The V gene is TRBV5-1, the J gene TRBJ1-2; TRBD1 might be the D (5 bases). From germline, CDR1 is SGHRS and CDR2 YFSETQ. V was clipped by 4 bases and J by 8 bases, with 12 bases between them. CDR3 size: 12 residues. Here the CDR3 reads CASSGGGDGYTF. CDR3 nucleotides: TGCGCCAGCAGCGGCGGGGGTGACGGCTACACCTTC. The variable domain in full, with the rest retrieved from reference TRBV5-1 and TRBJ1-2, is KAGVTQTPRYLIKTRGQQVTLSCSPISGHRSVSWYQQTPGQGLQFLFEYFSETQRNKGNFPGRFSGRQFSNSRSEMNVSTLELGDSALYLCASSGGGDGYTFGSGTRLTVV.

This clone was seen only a few times. V and J are TRBV19 and TRBJ1-1, with D possibly being TRBD1 (5 bases). Trimming took off 6 bases at V and 4 bases at J, with 12 bases between the two ends. This CDR3 is built from 13 residues. Germline lookup yields CDR1 LNHDA and CDR2 SQIVND (reference sequence). The chain's CDR3 is CASSYRRATEAFF. For the CDR3, the DNA is TGTGCCAGTAGCTACAGGAGGGCCACTGAAGCTTTCTTT.

CDR3 sequence (DNA): TGTGCCAGCAGTACCACAGCCGCAACTAATGAAAAACTGTTTTTT. Translation gives CASSTTAATNEKLFF. The V call is TRBV25-1, the J call TRBJ1-4; D gene unclear. V lost 5 bases and J 0 bases, leaving 10 bases between the germline ends. CDR1 and CDR2 from the germline V gene are MGHDK and SYGVNS. There are 15 residues in the CDR3. Supplemented by reference TRBV25-1 and TRBJ1-4, the full variable domain reads EADIYQTPRYLVIGTGKKITLECSQTMGHDKMYWYQQDPGMELHLIHYSYGVNSTEKGDLSSESTVSRIRTEHFPLTLESARPSHTSQYLCASSTTAATNEKLFFGSGTQLSVL.

The rearrangement joins TRBV10-1 to TRBJ1-5; TRBD1 might be the D (5 bases). The CDR3 is 15 residues long. Looked up from germline, CDR1 is WNHNN and CDR2 is SYGVQD (reference sequence). Trimming pared 8 bases from V and 3 bases from J, leaving 17 bases between. The chain's CDR3 is CASGPGRAYNQPQHF. The DNA of the CDR3 is TGCGCCAGCGGACCGGGCAGGGCCTACAATCAGCCCCAGCATTTT.

CDR3 sequence (DNA): TGTGCCAGCAGTAGGGTCGAGGGCGTTGGCTACGAGCAGTACTTC. Its protein product is CASSRVEGVGYEQYF. The V gene is TRBV6-5, the J gene TRBJ2-7, with a possible D match to TRBD2 (5 bases). Trimming took off 5 bases at V and 3 bases at J, with 17 bases between the two ends. The germline CDR1 and CDR2 sequences are MNHEY and SVGAGI. This CDR3 has 15 amino acids.

This rearrangement joins TRBV11-2 to TRBJ2-2, with a tentative D call TRBD1 (6 bases). From germline, CDR1 is SGHAT and CDR2 FQNNGV. This CDR3 has 17 amino acids. V was pared by 3 bases and J by 0 bases, with 14 bases between. The CDR3 DNA reads as TGTGCCAGCAGCTTTGGGACCTGGGACACGAACACCGGGGAGCTGTTTTTT. It translates to CASSFGTWDTNTGELFF. Using reference TRBV11-2 and TRBJ2-2 for the parts outside the CDR3, the full variable domain is EAGVAQSPRYKIIEKRQSVAFWCNPISGHATLYWYQQILGQGPKLLIQFQNNGVVDDSQLPKDRFSAERLKGVDSTLKIQPAKLEDSAVYLCASSFGTWDTNTGELFFGEGSRLTVL.

The chain recombines TRBV15 with TRBJ1-2; D is possibly TRBD1 (5 bases). Germline V CDR1 and CDR2: LNHNV, YYDKDF (reference sequence). The CDR3 runs 18 residues. Trimming pared 3 bases from V and 0 bases from J, leaving 20 bases between. In nucleotides, the CDR3 is TGTGCCACCAGCAGGGAGGGGCGAGTCCGGGGACCTAACTATGGCTACACCTTC. Amino acids: CATSREGRVRGPNYGYTF. The full variable domain, its missing parts supplied by reference TRBV15 and TRBJ1-2, is DAMVIQNPRYQVTQFGKPVTLSCSQTLNHNVMYWYQQKSSQAPKLLFHYYDKDFNNEADTPDNFQSRRPNTSFCFLDIRSPGLGDTAMYLCATSREGRVRGPNYGYTFGSGTRLTVV.

The chain has TRBV4-2 and TRBJ1-2; D gene uncertain. The germline CDR1 and CDR2 sequences are LGHNA and YNFKEQ. V was trimmed by 0 bases and J by 8 bases, leaving 4 bases between them. This CDR3 has 11 amino acids. The CDR3 loop is CASSQDRGYTF. In DNA, the CDR3 is TGTGCCAGCAGCCAAGATCGGGGCTACACCTTC.